This note documents a single T cell receptor beta chain sequence. Only in-frame clones appear in the TCRdb table, and some are missing; sequencing was by immunoSEQ multiplex PCR. The sample has about 200,000 clones, 82% seen once. The CDR3 spans 13 residues. Germline CDR1 MNHEY, CDR2 SMNVEV (reference sequence). V lost 5 bases, J lost 9 bases, and 9 bases stayed unmatched. This sample is drawn from a study of blood T cell repertoires in COVID-19. The wider study: The cDNA or gDNA used as material had been derived from T cells, B-cell-depleted T cells, or PBMCs.

Each participant's cohort was designated according to participant-reported clinical history. The study counted Cohort 3 donors as recovered given two negative PCRs, clearance, or symptom resolution. Sequenced sample: PBMCs or T cells enriched from blood (not recorded which). The J gene is TRBJ2-7, the V gene TRBV27; TRBD2 agrees at 8 bases. The clonotype originates from a man aged 35 to 55 who had recovered from COVID-19. The CDR3 here is CASSPPGGPRQYF. The CDR3 DNA reads TGTGCCAGCAGTCCACCGGGGGGGCCTAGGCAGTACTTC.